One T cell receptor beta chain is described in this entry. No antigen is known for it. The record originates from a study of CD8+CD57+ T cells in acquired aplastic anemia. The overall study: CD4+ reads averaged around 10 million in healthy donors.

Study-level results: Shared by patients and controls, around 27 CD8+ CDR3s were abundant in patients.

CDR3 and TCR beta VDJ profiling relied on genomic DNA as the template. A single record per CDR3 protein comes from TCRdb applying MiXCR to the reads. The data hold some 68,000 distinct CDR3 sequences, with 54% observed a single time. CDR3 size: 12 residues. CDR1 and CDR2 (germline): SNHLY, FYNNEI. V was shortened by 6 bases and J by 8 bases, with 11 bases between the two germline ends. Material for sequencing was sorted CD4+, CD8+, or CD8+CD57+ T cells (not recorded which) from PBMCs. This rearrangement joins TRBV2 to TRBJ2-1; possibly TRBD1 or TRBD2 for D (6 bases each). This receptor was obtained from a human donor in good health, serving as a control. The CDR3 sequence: CASRLRGDEQFF. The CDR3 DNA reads TGTGCCAGCAGACTGAGGGGGGATGAGCAGTTCTTC.